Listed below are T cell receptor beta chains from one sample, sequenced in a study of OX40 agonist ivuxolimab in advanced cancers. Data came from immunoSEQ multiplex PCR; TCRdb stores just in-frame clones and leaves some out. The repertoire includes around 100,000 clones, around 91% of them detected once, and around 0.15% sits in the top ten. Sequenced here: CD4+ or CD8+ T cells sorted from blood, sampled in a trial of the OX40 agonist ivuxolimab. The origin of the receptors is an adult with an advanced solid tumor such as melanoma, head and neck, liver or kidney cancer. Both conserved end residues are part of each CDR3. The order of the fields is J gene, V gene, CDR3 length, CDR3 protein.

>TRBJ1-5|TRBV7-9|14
CASSVDSHNQPQHF
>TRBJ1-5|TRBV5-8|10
CASSFQPQHF
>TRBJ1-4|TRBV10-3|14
CAISDWTTFGELFF
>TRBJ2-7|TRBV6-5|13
CASSYSGNSEQYF
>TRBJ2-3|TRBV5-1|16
CASSFGLAGGTNTQYF
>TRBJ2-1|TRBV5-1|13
CASSLAPGNEQFF
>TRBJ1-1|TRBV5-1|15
CASRNTDRLNTEAFF
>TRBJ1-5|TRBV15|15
CATSSTGGSNQPQHF
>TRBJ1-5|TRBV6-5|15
CASRRSGDSNQPQHF
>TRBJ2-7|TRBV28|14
CASNPGTFDYEQYF
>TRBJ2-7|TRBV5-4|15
CASSLLGRLSYEQYF
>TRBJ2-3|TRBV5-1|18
CASSRRTGLAGGGDTQYF
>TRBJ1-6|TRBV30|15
CAFPRTGKTGSPLHF
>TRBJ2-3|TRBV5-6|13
CASSPPDRLHQYF
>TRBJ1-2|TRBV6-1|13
CASSEGLDYGYTF
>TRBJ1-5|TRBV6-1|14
CASTQGPANQPQHF
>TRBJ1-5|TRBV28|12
CASSSALPPQHF
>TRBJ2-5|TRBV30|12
CACGGSQETQYF
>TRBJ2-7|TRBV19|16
CASSIAVRLGGDEQYF
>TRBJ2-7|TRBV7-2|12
CASSLSQYEQYF
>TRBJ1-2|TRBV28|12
CASTPTNYGYTF
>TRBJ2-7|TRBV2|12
CASSQQGFEQYF
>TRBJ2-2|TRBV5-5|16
CASSFQGAIATGELFF
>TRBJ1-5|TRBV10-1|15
CASREVGVYNQPQHF
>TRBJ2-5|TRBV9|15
CASSVGPRAQETQYF
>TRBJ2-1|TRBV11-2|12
CASSPETGGTVF
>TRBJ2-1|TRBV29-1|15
CSVGKRGGPYNEQFF
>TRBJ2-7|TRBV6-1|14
CASSEGGGPYEQYF